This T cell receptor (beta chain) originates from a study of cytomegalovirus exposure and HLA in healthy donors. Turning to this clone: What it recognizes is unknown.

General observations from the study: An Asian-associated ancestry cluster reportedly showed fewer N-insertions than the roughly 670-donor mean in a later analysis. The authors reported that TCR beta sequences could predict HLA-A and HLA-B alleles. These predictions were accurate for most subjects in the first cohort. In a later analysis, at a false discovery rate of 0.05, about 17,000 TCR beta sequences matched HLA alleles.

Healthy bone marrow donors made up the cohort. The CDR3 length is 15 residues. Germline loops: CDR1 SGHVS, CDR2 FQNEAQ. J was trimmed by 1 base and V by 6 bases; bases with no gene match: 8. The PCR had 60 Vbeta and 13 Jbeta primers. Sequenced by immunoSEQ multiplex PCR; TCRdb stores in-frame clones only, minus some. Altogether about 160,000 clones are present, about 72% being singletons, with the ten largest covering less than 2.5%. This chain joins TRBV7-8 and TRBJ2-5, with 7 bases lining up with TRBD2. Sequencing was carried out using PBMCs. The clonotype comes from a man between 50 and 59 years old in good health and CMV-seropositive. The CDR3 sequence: CASSRSGLTQETQYF. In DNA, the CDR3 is TGTGCCAGCAGTCGTTCGGGACTAACCCAAGAGACCCAGTACTTC. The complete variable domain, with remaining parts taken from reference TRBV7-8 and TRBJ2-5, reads GAGVSQSPRYKVAKRGQDVALRCDPISGHVSLFWYQQALGQGPEFLTYFQNEAQLDKSGLPSDRFFAERPEGSVSTLKIQRTQQEDSAVYLCASSRSGLTQETQYFGPGTRLLVL.